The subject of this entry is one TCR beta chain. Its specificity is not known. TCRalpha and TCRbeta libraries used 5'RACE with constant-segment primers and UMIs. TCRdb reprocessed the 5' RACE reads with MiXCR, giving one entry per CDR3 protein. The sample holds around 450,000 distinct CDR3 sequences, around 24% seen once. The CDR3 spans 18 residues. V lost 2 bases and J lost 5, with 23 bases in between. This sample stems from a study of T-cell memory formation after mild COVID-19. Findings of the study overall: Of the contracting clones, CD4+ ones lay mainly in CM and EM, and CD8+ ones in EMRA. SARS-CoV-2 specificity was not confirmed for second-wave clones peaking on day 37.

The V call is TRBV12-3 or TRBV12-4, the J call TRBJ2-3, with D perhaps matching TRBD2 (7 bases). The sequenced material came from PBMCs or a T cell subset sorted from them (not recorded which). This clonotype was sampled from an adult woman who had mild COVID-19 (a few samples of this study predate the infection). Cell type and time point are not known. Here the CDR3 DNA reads TGTGCCAGCAGTTTAATCCGAGGGGGGGACAAGGGAGTAGATACGCAGTATTTT. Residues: CASSLIRGGDKGVDTQYF.